This entry describes one T cell receptor (beta chain). Distinct nucleotide sequences in the sample also encode this CDR3. The entry originates in a study of shared clonotypes between healthy human individuals. Turning to the study itself: Researchers assigned three CD4 naive, three CD4 memory, two CD8 naive and one CD8 memory plate to each donor.

At a deep level, the assay was run. The protocol was immunoSEQ multiplex PCR, while the TCRdb copy is restricted to in-frame clones and leaves out a portion. The data contain millions of clones, around 90% of them singletons. Germline V CDR1 and CDR2: LNHDA, SQIVND (reference sequence). This CDR3 contains 14 residues. V lost 5 bases, J lost 0 bases, and 10 bases lay in between. The sequencing sample was made of naive CD4+ T cells sorted from blood. Indicated subset: CD45RA+ positively selected. This rearrangement joins TRBV19 to TRBJ1-1; tentatively, D is TRBD1 (6 bases). This receptor was taken from a man between 18 and 35 years old in good health. CDR3 in DNA: TGTGCCAGTAGTTTGACAGGTGTGAACACTGAAGCTTTCTTT. Translation: CASSLTGVNTEAFF. The whole variable domain, remainder taken from reference TRBV19 and TRBJ1-1, is DGGITQSPKYLFRKEGQNVTLSCEQNLNHDAMYWYRQDPGQGLRLIYYSQIVNDFQKGDIAEGYSVSREKKESFPLTVTSAQKNPTAFYLCASSLTGVNTEAFFGQGTRLTVV.